The TCR beta chain under discussion was sequenced for a study of blood T cells in healthy people across ages. Whole-study findings and limits: Age showed a roughly linear inverse relationship with TCR beta diversity per million T cells.

Of note for this clonotype: Its target is unknown.

Next came a second PCR, run for about 7 to 12 cycles, which used a sample-barcoded 5' primer along with a J-beta primer mix. TCRdb reprocessed the 5' RACE reads with MiXCR, giving one entry per CDR3 protein. The sample has about a million distinct CDR3 sequences, roughly 50% seen once. The V gene lost 4 bases and the J gene lost 4 bases, with 15 bases spanning the gap. Germline V gene sequence: CDR1 SEHNR, CDR2 FQNEAQ (reference sequence). The CDR3 runs to 15 residues. The specimen sequenced was blood. This TCR was recovered from a woman aged 60-70 years in good health. This chain joins TRBV7-9 and TRBJ2-3; a weak D match, TRBD1 (6 bases). The CDR3 nucleotides read TGTGCCAGCAGCTCGGGACAACAAATGGCAGATACGCAGTATTTT. It translates to CASSSGQQMADTQYF.